This T cell receptor beta chain was retrieved from a study of beta chain features in type 1 diabetes (dated by TCRdb to the late 2010s). General notes on the study: Mean age, gender distribution, total cell number and subset yield were not different between patients and healthy donors. A total of about 110 million sorted cells were examined across all samples, and the number of cells per subset was strongly correlated with RNA yield. Whereas all 30 or so donors provided naive and central memory subsets, regulatory and stem cell-like memory subsets were isolated from just 8 patients and roughly 8 healthy donors. In the study, recently diagnosed type 1 diabetes patients and matched healthy donors were compared on the TCRB repertoires of their sorted circulating CD4+ T cell subsets. Study-wide findings and limitations: Because cDNA was sequenced instead of genomic DNA, highly expressing activated cells could be over-represented, though the groups showed no difference in activation or CD3 levels. In all four CD4+ subsets, TCRB CDR3 length was moderately but significantly shorter in type 1 diabetes patients. The naive, central memory and regulatory TCRB repertoires appeared to resemble one another more closely among patients than among healthy donors. At VDJ recombination sites, type 1 diabetes patients had fewer insertions and more deleted nucleotides, which implies abnormalities in thymic rearrangement. Because the HLA sub-analyses included only small numbers of individuals, any influence of HLA type on TCRB rearrangement was left unresolved. PCR might favor shorter templates, but patient and control samples were amplified and corrected together, so any skew would affect both groups equally.

Between the V and J ends, shortened by 5 bases and 5 bases respectively, the junction contains 12 bases. Taken from cysteine to phenylalanine, the CDR3 has 13 residues. Only CDR3 DNA is held: 39 bases, read in frame from base 1. Sequences SGHVS (CDR1) and FQNEAQ (CDR2) are obtained from the germline V gene. All of the isolated RNA was reverse transcribed with the High Capacity cDNA Reverse Transcription Kit, so expressed TCRB transcripts were sequenced. Naive, central memory and regulatory T cell samples underwent deep immunoSEQ sequencing, averaging about 3.57 million total reads per sample. Sorted cells were lysed in RLT buffer, and RNA was extracted using DNase-treated RNeasy Micro or Mini kits according to cell number. Each cell subset was processed on its own to prevent cross-contamination, while patient and healthy donor samples were processed together. The immunoSEQ multiplex PCR was used to amplify TCRB sequences from cDNA, generating 87-bp fragments that spanned the CDR3 region. Sequencing of the amplicons was performed on the Illumina HiSeq platform. On the study's bioinformatics: Synthetic template baselines were used to correct PCR bias computationally, reads within Hamming distance 2 were collapsed together, and singletons that could not be merged were discarded. Reads were aligned against IMGT to assign V, D and J genes, CDR3 length and insertions or deletions at six rearrangement sites. Within each subset, clonotype counts were normalized to the number of sorted cells before true diversity and Gini coefficients were calculated with the tcR R package. Repertoire sharing was quantified using the overlap coefficient calculated on TCRB nucleotide sequences. In its TCRdb copy, this immuneACCESS table keeps in-frame sequences only and misses some clones. Where compared with another copy, unresolved V genes explain less than half of these, and the others have no known cause. That table furnishes V, J and clone size, whereas the DNA furnished D and trimming. The sample yields 400,000 or so clones; about 10% were counted once. The ten largest clones represent about 0.6% of the sample.

This clone was seen more than once but under ten times. It has no known antigen specificity. One base away there is no much larger clone; base qualities are not given. A single peripheral blood draw of about 116 mL on average was collected from each donor into heparinised tubes. A BD FACSAria II was used to sort naive, central memory, regulatory and stem cell-like memory CD4+ T cells with a panel that included CD45RO, CCR7, CD25, CD127, CD95 and CD27. All sorted populations exceeded 95% purity. PBMCs were isolated right away by Lymphoprep density gradient centrifugation and were stained directly, without culture. To minimize batch effects, samples were stained and sorted in pairs, one healthy donor with one patient per experiment.

Input material: central memory CD4+ T cells from blood. The clonotype originates from a man under 40 with type 1 diabetes. The rearrangement combines TRBV7-8 with TRBJ1-1, with the D gene not confidently named. The CDR3 reads CASSPLVETEAFF. The sequence in DNA is TGTGCCAGCAGCCCCCTGGTGGAAACTGAAGCTTTCTTT. The full variable domain, with segments outside the CDR3 supplied by the reference TRBV7-8 and TRBJ1-1 proteins, appears as GAGVSQSPRYKVAKRGQDVALRCDPISGHVSLFWYQQALGQGPEFLTYFQNEAQLDKSGLPSDRFFAERPEGSVSTLKIQRTQQEDSAVYLCASSPLVETEAFFGQGTRLTVV.